This TCR beta chain was sequenced for a study of shared T cell receptors in the human thymus. Looked up from germline, CDR1 is SEHNR and CDR2 is FQNEAQ (reference sequence). The CDR3 extends over 13 amino acids. Trimming removed 1 base at V and 5 bases at J, with 8 bases between. Here immunoSEQ multiplex PCR was the method, and the copy in TCRdb shows in-frame clones only, minus some. The sample lists hundreds of thousands of clones; roughly 90% were seen once. This sample was also put to use in a study of human thymus T cells. That source adds: Resected material from corrective heart surgery provided the thymus tissue analysed. Across thymic and blood repertoires, the usage of V and J genes appeared to be biased. Thymic repertoires overlap heavily among unrelated individuals, related research has reported.

The TCR sequence derives from a boy under two years old with a congenital heart defect. The V and J genes are TRBV7-9 and TRBJ2-5; D may be TRBD1 (5 bases). The sequenced material came from thymocytes. The CDR3 DNA is TGTGCCAGCAGCTTAGGGAAGGGGGAGACCCAGTACTTC. Protein product: CASSLGKGETQYF.